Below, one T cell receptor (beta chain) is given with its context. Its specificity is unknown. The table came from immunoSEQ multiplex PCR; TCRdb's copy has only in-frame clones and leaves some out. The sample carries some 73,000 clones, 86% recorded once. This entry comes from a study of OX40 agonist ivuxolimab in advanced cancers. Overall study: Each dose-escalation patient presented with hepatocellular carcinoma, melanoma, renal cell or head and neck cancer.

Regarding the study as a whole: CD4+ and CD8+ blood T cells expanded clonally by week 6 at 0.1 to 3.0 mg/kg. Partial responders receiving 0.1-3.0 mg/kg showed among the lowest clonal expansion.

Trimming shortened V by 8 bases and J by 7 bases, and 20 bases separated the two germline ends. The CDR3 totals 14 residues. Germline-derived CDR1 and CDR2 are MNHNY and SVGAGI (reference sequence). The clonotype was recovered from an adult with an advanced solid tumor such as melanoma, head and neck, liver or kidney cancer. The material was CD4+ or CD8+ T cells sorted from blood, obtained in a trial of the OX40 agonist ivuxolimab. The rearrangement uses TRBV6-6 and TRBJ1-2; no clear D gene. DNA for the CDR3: TGTGCCAGCTTTCTCCGGGGTGTCGCAGGTGGCTACACCTTC. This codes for CASFLRGVAGGYTF.